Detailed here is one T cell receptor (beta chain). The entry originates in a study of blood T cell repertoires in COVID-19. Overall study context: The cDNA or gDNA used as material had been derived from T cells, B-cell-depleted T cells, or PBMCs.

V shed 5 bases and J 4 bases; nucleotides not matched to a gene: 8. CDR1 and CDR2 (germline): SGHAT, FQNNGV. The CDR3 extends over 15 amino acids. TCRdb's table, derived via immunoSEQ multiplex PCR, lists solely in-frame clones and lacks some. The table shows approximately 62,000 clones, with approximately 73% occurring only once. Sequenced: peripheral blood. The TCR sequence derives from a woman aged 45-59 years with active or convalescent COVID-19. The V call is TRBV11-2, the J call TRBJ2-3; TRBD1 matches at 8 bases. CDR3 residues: CASSRTVQGADTQYF. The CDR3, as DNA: TGTGCCAGCAGCCGGACAGTACAGGGGGCAGATACGCAGTATTTT.